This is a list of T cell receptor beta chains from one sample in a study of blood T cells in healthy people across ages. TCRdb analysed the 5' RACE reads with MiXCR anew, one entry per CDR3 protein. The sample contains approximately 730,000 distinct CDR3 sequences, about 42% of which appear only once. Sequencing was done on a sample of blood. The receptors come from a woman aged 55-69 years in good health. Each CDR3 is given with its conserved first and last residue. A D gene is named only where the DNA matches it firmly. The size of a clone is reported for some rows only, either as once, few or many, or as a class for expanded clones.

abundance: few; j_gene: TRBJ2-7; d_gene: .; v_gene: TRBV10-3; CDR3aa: CAISVQAEKYEQYF; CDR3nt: TGTGCCATCAGTGTTCAGGCAGAAAAATACGAGCAGTACTTC
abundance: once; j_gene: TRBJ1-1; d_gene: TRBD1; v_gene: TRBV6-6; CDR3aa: CASSLPADRTTEAFF; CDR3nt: TGTGCCAGCAGCCTTCCTGCGGACAGGACCACTGAAGCTTTCTTT
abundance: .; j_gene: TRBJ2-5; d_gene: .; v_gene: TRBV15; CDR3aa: CATSRGSGETQYF; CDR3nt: TGTGCCACCAGCAGAGGGTCGGGGGAGACCCAGTACTTC
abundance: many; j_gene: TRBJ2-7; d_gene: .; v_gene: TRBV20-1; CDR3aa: CSARDWAGIGEQYF; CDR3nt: TGCAGTGCTAGAGACTGGGCAGGGATAGGCGAGCAGTACTTC
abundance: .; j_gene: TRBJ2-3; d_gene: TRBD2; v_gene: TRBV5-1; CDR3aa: CASSLGTSETDTQYF; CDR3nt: TGCGCCAGCAGCTTGGGGACTAGCGAAACAGATACGCAGTATTTT
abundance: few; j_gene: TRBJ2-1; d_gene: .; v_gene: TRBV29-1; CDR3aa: CSVQPQLEYNEQFF; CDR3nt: TGCAGCGTTCAGCCCCAACTAGAGTACAATGAGCAGTTCTTC
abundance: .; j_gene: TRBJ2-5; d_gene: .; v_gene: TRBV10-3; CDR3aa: CAISEAGGAAETQYF; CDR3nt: TGTGCCATCAGTGAGGCTGGGGGGGCCGCAGAGACCCAGTACTTC
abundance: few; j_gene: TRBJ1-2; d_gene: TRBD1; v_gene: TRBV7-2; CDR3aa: CASSLNPGQANYGYTF; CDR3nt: TGTGCCAGCAGCTTGAACCCGGGACAGGCAAACTATGGCTACACCTTC
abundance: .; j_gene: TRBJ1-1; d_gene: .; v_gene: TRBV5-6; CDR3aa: CASSPTQGSTEAFF; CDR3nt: TGTGCCAGCAGCCCCACCCAAGGGAGTACTGAAGCTTTCTTT
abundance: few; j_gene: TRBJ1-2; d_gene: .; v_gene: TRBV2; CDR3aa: CAGNDGNYGYTF; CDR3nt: TGTGCCGGGAACGACGGGAACTATGGCTACACCTTC
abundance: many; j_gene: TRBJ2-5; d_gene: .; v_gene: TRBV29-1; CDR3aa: CSVRGPQETQYF; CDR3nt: TGCAGCGTTAGAGGTCCGCAAGAGACCCAGTACTTC
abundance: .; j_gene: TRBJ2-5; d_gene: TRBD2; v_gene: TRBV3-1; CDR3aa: CASSQAVSGGADEQYF; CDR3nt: TGTGCCAGCAGCCAAGCGGTCAGCGGGGGGGCCGATGAGCAGTACTTC
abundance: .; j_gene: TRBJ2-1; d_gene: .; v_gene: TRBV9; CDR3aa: CASSVVGGGGYNEQFF; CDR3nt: TGTGCCAGCAGCGTAGTAGGGGGGGGCGGCTACAATGAGCAGTTCTTC
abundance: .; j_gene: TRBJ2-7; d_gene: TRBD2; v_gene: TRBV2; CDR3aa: CASSSLQRLAGGHEQYF; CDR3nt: TGTGCCAGCAGTTCACTACAGAGACTAGCGGGGGGACACGAGCAGTACTTC
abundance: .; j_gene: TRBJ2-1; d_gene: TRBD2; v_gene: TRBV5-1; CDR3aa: CASSPTGTSGNEQFF; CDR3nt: TGCGCCAGCAGCCCGACCGGGACTAGCGGGAATGAGCAGTTCTTC
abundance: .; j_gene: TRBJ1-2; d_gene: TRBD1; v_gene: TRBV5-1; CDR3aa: CASSLDVGRGAYGYTF; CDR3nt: TGCGCCAGCAGCTTGGACGTTGGCAGGGGGGCCTATGGCTACACCTTC
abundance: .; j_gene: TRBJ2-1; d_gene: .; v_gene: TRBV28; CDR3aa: CASSPDLREPYNEQFF; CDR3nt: TGTGCCAGCAGCCCTGATTTGAGAGAACCGTACAATGAGCAGTTCTTC
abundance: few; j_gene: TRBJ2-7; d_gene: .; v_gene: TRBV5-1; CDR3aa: CASSPDSMSSYEQYF; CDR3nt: TGCGCCAGCAGCCCGGACAGTATGAGCTCCTACGAGCAGTACTTC
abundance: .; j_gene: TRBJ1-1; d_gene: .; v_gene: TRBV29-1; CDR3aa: CSGREVPYPEAFF; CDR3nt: TGCAGCGGGAGGGAGGTACCCTACCCTGAAGCTTTCTTT
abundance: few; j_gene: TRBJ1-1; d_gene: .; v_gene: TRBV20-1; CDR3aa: CSARDRRTYTEAFF; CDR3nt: TGCAGTGCTAGAGATAGACGGACATACACTGAAGCTTTCTTT
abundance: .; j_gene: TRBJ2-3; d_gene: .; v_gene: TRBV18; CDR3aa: CASSPFDSSTDTQYF; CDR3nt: TGTGCCAGCTCACCTTTTGACAGTAGCACAGATACGCAGTATTTT
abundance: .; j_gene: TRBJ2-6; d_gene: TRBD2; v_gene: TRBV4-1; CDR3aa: CASSQSGGSGSGANVLTF; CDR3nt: TGCGCCAGCAGCCAATCCGGGGGGAGTGGCTCTGGGGCCAACGTCCTGACTTTC
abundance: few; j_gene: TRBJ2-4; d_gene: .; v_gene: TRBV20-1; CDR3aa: CSAYPARAKNIQYF; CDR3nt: TGCAGTGCTTACCCCGCGAGAGCCAAAAACATTCAGTACTTC
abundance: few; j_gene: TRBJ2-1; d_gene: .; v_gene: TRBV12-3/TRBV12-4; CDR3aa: CASSPILKEQFF; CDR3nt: TGTGCCAGCAGCCCCATTTTAAAGGAGCAGTTCTTC
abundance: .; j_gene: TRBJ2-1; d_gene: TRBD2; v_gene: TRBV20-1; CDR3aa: CSASGLDYNEQFF; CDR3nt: TGCAGTGCTTCGGGACTAGACTACAATGAGCAGTTCTTC
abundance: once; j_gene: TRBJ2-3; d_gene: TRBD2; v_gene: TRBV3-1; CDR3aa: CASSQDLAGGLSTDTQYF; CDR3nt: TGTGCCAGCAGCCAAGATCTAGCGGGGGGGCTAAGCACAGATACGCAGTATTTT
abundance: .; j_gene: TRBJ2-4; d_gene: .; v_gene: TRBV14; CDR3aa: CACSLAKNIQYF; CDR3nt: TGTGCCTGCAGCCTAGCCAAAAACATTCAGTACTTC
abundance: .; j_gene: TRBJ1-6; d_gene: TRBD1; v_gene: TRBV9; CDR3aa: CASSGQRQGYNSPLHF; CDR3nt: TGTGCCAGCAGCGGACAGAGACAGGGCTATAATTCACCCCTCCACTTT
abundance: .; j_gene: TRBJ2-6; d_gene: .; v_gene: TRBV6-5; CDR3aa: CASSLTDTGANVLTF; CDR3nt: TGTGCCAGCAGTTTGACAGATACTGGGGCCAACGTCCTGACTTTC
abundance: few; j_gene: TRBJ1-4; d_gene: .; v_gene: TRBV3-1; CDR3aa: CASSQEKWGGEKLFF; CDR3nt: TGTGCCAGCAGCCAAGAGAAGTGGGGAGGGGAAAAACTGTTTTTT
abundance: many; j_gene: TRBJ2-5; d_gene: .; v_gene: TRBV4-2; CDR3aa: CASSQDSTETQYF; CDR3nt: TGTGCCAGCAGCCAAGACAGTACAGAGACCCAGTACTTC
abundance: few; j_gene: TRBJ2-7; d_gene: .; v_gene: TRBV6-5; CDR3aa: CASSQLSAGAYEQYF; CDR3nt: TGTGCCAGCAGTCAACTCAGTGCAGGGGCCTACGAGCAGTACTTC
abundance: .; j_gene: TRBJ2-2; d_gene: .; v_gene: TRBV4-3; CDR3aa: CASSLSQERNTGELFF; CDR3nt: TGCGCCAGCAGCCTGTCCCAGGAACGGAACACCGGGGAGCTGTTTTTT
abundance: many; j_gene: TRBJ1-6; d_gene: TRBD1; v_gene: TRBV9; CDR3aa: CASSAGQDNSPLHF; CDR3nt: TGTGCCAGCAGCGCGGGACAGGATAATTCACCCCTCCACTTT
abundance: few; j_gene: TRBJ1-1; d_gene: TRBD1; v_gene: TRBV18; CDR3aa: CASRISGTANTEAFF; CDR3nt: TGTGCCAGCCGGATATCCGGGACAGCGAACACTGAAGCTTTCTTT